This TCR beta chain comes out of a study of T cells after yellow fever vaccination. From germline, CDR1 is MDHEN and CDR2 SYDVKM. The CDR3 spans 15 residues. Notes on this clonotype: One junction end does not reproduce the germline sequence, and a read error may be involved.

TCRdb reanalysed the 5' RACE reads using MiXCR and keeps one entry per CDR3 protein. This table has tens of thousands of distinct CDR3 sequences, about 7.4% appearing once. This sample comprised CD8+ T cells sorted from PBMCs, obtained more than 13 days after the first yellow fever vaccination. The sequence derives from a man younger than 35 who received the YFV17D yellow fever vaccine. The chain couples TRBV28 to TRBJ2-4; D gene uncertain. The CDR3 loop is CASSFMALAINIQYF. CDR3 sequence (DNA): TGTGCCAGCAGTTTTATGGCATTAGCCATAAACATTCAGTACTTC. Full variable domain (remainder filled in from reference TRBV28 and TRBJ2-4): DVKVTQSSRYLVKRTGEKVFLECVQDMDHENMFWYRQDPGLGLRLIYFSYDVKMKEKGDIPEGYSVSREKKERFSLILESASTNQTSMYLCASSFMALAINIQYFGAGTRLSVL.